The 32 T cell receptor beta chains in this list originate from one sample, sequenced in a study of Ad26.COV2.S vaccination and SARS-CoV-2 variants. Produced via immunoSEQ multiplex PCR; TCRdb's table is partial and in-frame only. The sample has 350,000 to 500,000 clones, 90% seen once. The treatment here: over 15 received Ad26.COV2.S at low or high dose, single or two shots; about five received placebo; per-sample allocation not given. Collection of the samples took place on day 63 after the first injection of vaccine or placebo. The sample consisted of peripheral blood, taken in a trial of Ad26.COV2.S vaccine versus placebo. Receptors originate from a person aged 18-65 years who received the Ad26.COV2.S COVID-19 vaccine or a placebo.

The chain employs TRBV7-9 and TRBJ2-1; D uncertain. CDR1 SEHNR and CDR2 FQNEAQ come from the germline V gene (reference sequence). Trimming took 1 base from V and 1 from J, leaving 8 bases between them. This CDR3 region has 15 residues. The CDR3 nucleotides are TGTGCCAGCAGCTTAGTTCAGGCGTCCTACAATGAGCAGTTCTTC. Its protein is CASSLVQASYNEQFF. Filled out from reference TRBV7-9 and TRBJ2-1, the complete variable domain reads DTGVSQNPRHKITKRGQNVTFRCDPISEHNRLYWYRQTLGQGPEFLTYFQNEAQLEKSRLLSDRFSAERPKGSFSTLEIQRTEQGDSAMYLCASSLVQASYNEQFFGPGTRLTVL.

The rearrangement links TRBV27 to TRBJ2-3; 11 bases match TRBD2. V lost 5 bases to trimming and J lost 5 bases; unmatched junction nucleotides: 6. The CDR3 has 15 amino acids. The germline gives CDR1 MNHEY, CDR2 SMNVEV (reference sequence). CDR3 amino acids: CASSEVAGGQDTQYF. Written as DNA, the CDR3 is TGTGCCAGCAGTGAAGTAGCGGGAGGGCAAGATACGCAGTATTTT.

The rearrangement uses TRBV11-2 and TRBJ1-5; no firm D call. The length of the CDR3 is 12 residues. Looked up from germline, CDR1 is SGHAT and CDR2 is FQNNGV. V was clipped by 4 bases and J by 6 bases, with 7 bases between them. CDR3 in amino acids: CASSSEGQPQHF. For the CDR3, the DNA is TGTGCCAGCAGCTCAGAAGGTCAGCCCCAGCATTTT.

V gene TRBV7-2 combines with J gene TRBJ2-4; TRBD2 is a possible D gene (6 bases). In germline, CDR1 is SGHTA, CDR2 FQGNSA. The CDR3 spans 14 residues. V was pared by 7 bases and J by 6 bases, with 16 bases between. CDR3 in DNA: TGTGCCAGCATCCCTGGAGGGGTGGGAAACATTCAGTACTTC. Its translation: CASIPGGVGNIQYF.

This chain connects TRBV7-6 to TRBJ2-3, with D perhaps matching TRBD2 (6 bases). The CDR3 has 16 amino acids. Trimming stripped 0 bases from V and 0 bases from J, with 10 bases between. CDR1 is SGHVS and CDR2 is FNYEAQ in the germline V gene. CDR3 nucleotide sequence: TGTGCCAGCAGCTTAGCGATCGGGAGAAGCACAGATACGCAGTATTTT. Translating it yields CASSLAIGRSTDTQYF. Drawing the rest from reference TRBV7-6 and TRBJ2-3, the complete variable domain is GAGVSQSPRYKVTKRGQDVALRCDPISGHVSLYWYRQALGQGPEFLTYFNYEAQQDKSGLPNDRFSAERPEGSISTLTIQRTEQRDSAMYRCASSLAIGRSTDTQYFGPGTRLTVL.

The CDR3 region is CASSLRPGELFF. In DNA form, the CDR3 reads TGTGCCAGCAGCTTGAGGCCCGGGGAGCTGTTTTTT. V is TRBV28 and J is TRBJ2-2; D not certain. Trimming stripped 6 bases from V and 6 bases from J, with 8 bases between. The CDR3 spans 12 residues. Germline CDR1 reads MDHEN; CDR2 reads SYDVKM.

This chain joins TRBV6-5 and TRBJ2-7; either TRBD1 or TRBD2 may fit D (7 bases each). CDR3 length equals 15 residues. The germline V gene encodes CDR1 MNHEY and CDR2 SVGAGI. V shed 7 bases and J shed 2 bases, with 18 bases lying between them. DNA of the CDR3: TGTGCCAGCATTACAGGGGCTAGCGGAGCCTACGAGCAGTACTTC. Translation: CASITGASGAYEQYF.

This sequence joins TRBV5-1 and TRBJ2-3; TRBD1 aligns across 8 bases. The germline V gene encodes CDR1 SGHRS and CDR2 YFSETQ. The J segment lost 4 bases and the V segment lost 3 bases, leaving 7 bases of the junction unmatched. This CDR3 is 15 amino acids long. The CDR3 spells CASSSQGDNADTQYF. CDR3 bases: TGCGCCAGCAGCTCACAGGGGGATAATGCAGATACGCAGTATTTT.

This chain joins TRBV7-2 and TRBJ2-5, with unresolved D. The V and J ends lost 0 bases and 4 bases respectively, with 9 bases between them. Germline CDR1 and CDR2: SGHTA and FQGNSA. The CDR3 contains 14 residues. CDR3 in DNA: TGTGCCAGCAGCTTAGCGGCTAGACGAGAGACCCAGTACTTC. Amino acids: CASSLAARRETQYF.

This chain uses TRBV20-1 with TRBJ2-7, with D tentatively TRBD2 (6 bases). CDR3 size: 11 residues. Per the germline V gene, CDR1 is DFQATT and CDR2 is SNEGSKA (reference sequence). V gave up 5 bases and J gave up 3 bases, with 8 bases separating them. As DNA, the CDR3 is TGCAGTGCTCAGACTAGCTACGAGCAGTACTTC. This encodes CSAQTSYEQYF.

This clone occurred once. The chain employs TRBV7-2 and TRBJ2-1; 13 bases align to TRBD2. V trimming: 5 bases; J trimming: 6 bases; junction bases outside the gene matches: 7. The CDR3 totals 16 residues. Germline V lookup: CDR1 SGHTA, CDR2 FQGNSA. The CDR3 sequence is CASSPILAGGPNEQFF. CDR3 DNA sequence: TGTGCCAGCAGCCCGATACTAGCGGGAGGGCCCAATGAGCAGTTCTTC.

The V gene is TRBV7-3, the J gene TRBJ2-1; TRBD2 aligns across 11 bases. The ends lost 6 bases at V and 0 bases at J; junction bases unmatched: 4. Germline lookup yields CDR1 SGHTA and CDR2 FQGTGA. The CDR3 is 16 amino acids. Here the CDR3 DNA reads TGTGCCAGCAGTCCAACTAGCGGGGGCTCCTACAATGAGCAGTTCTTC. This codes for CASSPTSGGSYNEQFF.

This chain uses TRBV6-6 with TRBJ1-5; D call uncertain. V was shortened by 6 bases and J by 0 bases, with 6 bases between the two germline ends. The germline gives CDR1 MNHNY, CDR2 SVGAGI (reference sequence). CDR3 length: 13 residues. The CDR3 sequence: CASRIDSNQPQHF. The CDR3 region has the DNA TGTGCCAGCAGGATCGATAGCAATCAGCCCCAGCATTTT.

V is TRBV5-4 and J is TRBJ2-2, with 12 bases lining up with TRBD2. Germline values: CDR1 SGHNT, CDR2 YYREEE (reference sequence). V dropped 3 bases and J dropped 0; count of bases not matched to a gene: 3. This CDR3 region has 17 residues. CDR3 residues: CASSSGLAGTNTGELFF. CDR3 sequence (DNA): TGTGCCAGCAGCTCAGGACTAGCGGGGACGAACACCGGGGAGCTGTTTTTT.

The chain carries TRBV6-1 and TRBJ2-7; no clear D. CDR3 length: 13 amino acids. From germline, CDR1 is MNHNS and CDR2 SASEGT. V gave up 1 base and J gave up 3 bases, with 7 bases separating them. CDR3 residues: CASSEVPGYEQYF. The DNA of the CDR3 is TGTGCCAGCAGTGAAGTCCCAGGCTACGAGCAGTACTTC.

The chain has TRBV18 and TRBJ2-1; 9 bases are a match to TRBD2. Germline V gives CDR1 KGHSH, CDR2 LQKENI. The CDR3 is 20 residues long. The V gene end was trimmed by 1 base and the J gene end by 0 bases; junction bases not matched to a gene: 13. CDR3 sequence (DNA): TGTGCCAGCTCACCACTCCAGCGGGAGGCCCCTCGGAGCTCCTACAATGAGCAGTTCTTC. Translation gives CASSPLQREAPRSSYNEQFF.

The genes are TRBV7-2 and TRBJ2-1; 8 bases agree with TRBD2. From germline, CDR1 is SGHTA and CDR2 FQGNSA. This CDR3 contains 15 residues. The ends lost 7 bases at V and 6 bases at J; junction bases unmatched: 11. CDR3 DNA sequence: TGTGCCAGCAATGAAGCTAGCGGGTACGCCAATGAGCAGTTCTTC. Translated, it gives CASNEASGYANEQFF.

The CDR3 coding sequence is TGCGCCAGCAGCTTGGGGGGGACTAGCGGAACAGATACGCAGTATTTT. Amino acids: CASSLGGTSGTDTQYF. The chain carries TRBV5-1 and TRBJ2-3; 11 positions match TRBD2. The germline V gene has CDR1 SGHRS and CDR2 YFSETQ. V lost 0 bases to trimming and J lost 3 bases; unmatched junction nucleotides: 3. This CDR3 has 16 amino acids. Full variable domain (outside the CDR3, taken from reference TRBV5-1 and TRBJ2-3): KAGVTQTPRYLIKTRGQQVTLSCSPISGHRSVSWYQQTPGQGLQFLFEYFSETQRNKGNFPGRFSGRQFSNSRSEMNVSTLELGDSALYLCASSLGGTSGTDTQYFGPGTRLTVL.

In this sample, this clone turned up once. This sequence joins TRBV30 and TRBJ2-5; 10 nucleotides align to TRBD2. V was clipped by 3 bases and J by 2 bases; unmatched bases: 6. The CDR3 loop spans 15 amino acids. CDR1 and CDR2 (germline): GTSNPN, SVGIG (reference sequence). The CDR3 DNA reads TGTGCCTGGAGAGCAGCGGGAGGGGGACAAGAGACCCAGTACTTC. This translates into CAWRAAGGGQETQYF.

The V gene is TRBV7-8, the J gene TRBJ2-1, with 12 bases aligning to TRBD2. Germline V CDR1 and CDR2: SGHVS, FQNEAQ. V trimming: 4 bases; J trimming: 7 bases; junction bases outside the gene matches: 14. This CDR3 is 18 amino acids long. The CDR3 DNA reads TGTGCCAGCAGCTCCGCCTCACTAGCGGGAGGCCTTCGGAATGAGCAGTTCTTC. Protein sequence: CASSSASLAGGLRNEQFF.

J is TRBJ2-1 and V is TRBV6-5; the match to TRBD2 covers 10 bases. The germline gives CDR1 MNHEY, CDR2 SVGAGI. Trimming took 4 bases from V and 5 from J; bases not matched to a gene: 5. This CDR3 region has 15 residues. The CDR3 spells CASSSGTSVHNEQFF. The CDR3 DNA reads as TGTGCCAGCAGTTCCGGGACTAGCGTTCACAATGAGCAGTTCTTC.

In this sample, this clone turned up once. The J gene is TRBJ2-1, the V gene TRBV6-5, with no clear D. Trimming stripped 2 bases from V and 6 bases from J, with 14 bases between. Per the germline V gene, CDR1 is MNHEY and CDR2 is SVGAGI. This CDR3 comprises 15 residues. This chain's CDR3 is CASSYRASSGNEQFF. CDR3 nucleotides: TGTGCCAGCAGTTACCGGGCCTCCTCCGGCAATGAGCAGTTCTTC.

The V gene is TRBV29-1, the J gene TRBJ1-1; no firm D call. V lost 6 bases, J lost 1 base, and 12 bases lay in between. CDR1 and CDR2 from the germline V gene are SQVTM and ANQGSEA. CDR3 length: 13 amino acids. CDR3 region: CSVQKQGNTEAFF. The CDR3 DNA reads TGCAGCGTCCAGAAGCAAGGGAACACTGAAGCTTTCTTT.

The rearrangement uses TRBV5-6 and TRBJ2-7, with TRBD2 matching 10 bases. The junction had 8 bases not matched to a gene; V was cut back by 2 bases and J by 6 bases. The CDR3 loop spans 15 amino acids. Germline assignment: CDR1 SGHDT and CDR2 YYEEEE. CDR3 nucleotides: TGTGCCAGCAGCTTAGGCCTAGCGGGAGTGACCGAGCAGTACTTC. Translated: CASSLGLAGVTEQYF.

The chain links TRBV6-1 to TRBJ2-1; TRBD2 matches 10 bases. Germline V CDR1 and CDR2: MNHNS, SASEGT. The junction had 4 bases not matched to a gene; V was cut back by 2 bases and J by 0 bases. The CDR3 spans 17 residues. CDR3: CASSEFASGSSYNEQFF. CDR3 in DNA: TGTGCCAGCAGTGAATTTGCTAGCGGGAGCTCCTACAATGAGCAGTTCTTC.

The rearrangement links TRBV4-1 to TRBJ2-2; no definite D call. Deletions cut 0 bases from V and 3 bases from J, with 14 bases between. This CDR3 is 17 amino acids long. Germline CDR1 is MGHRA and CDR2 is YSYEKL. Written as DNA, the CDR3 is TGCGCCAGCAGCCAAGACCAAACGGTTGGGTACACCGGGGAGCTGTTTTTT. Its protein product is CASSQDQTVGYTGELFF.

Only a few counts were recorded for this clone. V usage is TRBV5-1 and J usage is TRBJ1-5; 8 positions match TRBD1. V shed 0 bases, J shed 5 bases, and the junction held 7 bases outside the gene matches. The CDR3 is 16 amino acids. From germline, CDR1 is SGHRS and CDR2 YFSETQ. This CDR3 reads CASSLEPGGRDQPQHF. CDR3 sequence (DNA): TGCGCCAGCAGCTTGGAGCCAGGGGGCAGGGATCAGCCCCAGCATTTT.

The genes are TRBV27 and TRBJ2-7; possible D gene TRBD2, 6 bases. Germline V gives CDR1 MNHEY, CDR2 SMNVEV (reference sequence). The CDR3 runs to 13 residues. V was pared by 6 bases and J by 4 bases, with 13 bases between. The CDR3 nucleotides read TGTGCCAGCAGCAGGGACTCATTATACGAGCAGTACTTC. Translating it yields CASSRDSLYEQYF.

The chain carries TRBV6-5 and TRBJ2-5, with 8 bases aligning to TRBD1. The CDR3 sequence is 16 residues long. CDR1 is MNHEY and CDR2 is SVGAGI in the germline V gene. The J segment lost 3 bases and the V segment lost 0 bases, leaving 6 bases of the junction unmatched. This CDR3 reads CASSYSGQGEKETQYF. The CDR3 nucleotides read TGTGCCAGCAGTTACTCTGGACAGGGTGAAAAAGAGACCCAGTACTTC.

This chain uses TRBV29-1 with TRBJ2-7; 7 bases match TRBD1. This CDR3 comprises 13 residues. Germline V gene lookup returns CDR1 SQVTM and CDR2 ANQGSEA. V shed 4 bases and J 6 bases; nucleotides not matched to a gene: 9. CDR3 in amino acids: CSVGGQGVGEQYF. The DNA of the CDR3 is TGCAGCGTTGGGGGCCAGGGGGTCGGCGAGCAGTACTTC.

V usage is TRBV6-2 or TRBV6-3 and J usage is TRBJ2-1, with 11 bases matching TRBD2. With V trimmed by 6 bases and J by 4 bases, 8 bases remained unmatched. The germline gives CDR1 MNHEY, CDR2 SVGEGT. The CDR3 covers 16 residues. CDR3 protein: CASSHRTSGLYNEQFF. CDR3 in DNA: TGTGCCAGCAGCCACCGGACTAGCGGGCTTTACAATGAGCAGTTCTTC.

The V gene is TRBV28, the J gene TRBJ1-4; 9 bases agree with TRBD1. The CDR3 sequence is 16 residues long. CDR1 and CDR2 from the germline V gene are MDHEN and SYDVKM. V lost 4 bases and J lost 8; bases outside the gene matches: 11. CDR3 DNA sequence: TGTGCCAGCAGTTACCCCCGGACAGGGGCCCACGAAAAACTGTTTTTT. Amino acids: CASSYPRTGAHEKLFF.